The 20 T cell receptor beta chains given below trace back to one sample, sequenced in a study of HIV-infected patients and healthy controls. About 480 ng RNA was reverse transcribed with alpha and beta constant-region primers. Separate chain-specific third strand synthesis with multiplexing indices produced the alpha and beta libraries. MiXCR, applied by TCRdb to the 5' RACE reads, yields one record per CDR3 protein. The sample lists 9,000 to 15,000 distinct CDR3 sequences; roughly 5% were seen once. No cell fractionation was done, so the repertoire covers all unsorted peripheral blood T cells. Sequenced input: blood. These receptors originate from an adult in good health.

This clonotype was observed at least ten times. The rearrangement joins TRBV12-5 to TRBJ1-4; no clear D. The germline gives CDR1 LGHNT, CDR2 FRNRAP. The V and J ends lost 3 bases and 0 bases respectively, with 17 bases between them. This CDR3 contains 18 residues. Here the CDR3 DNA reads TGTGCTAGTGGTTTTCTCGTCCTCGATTCTGCAACTAATGAAAAACTGTTTTTT. It translates to CASGFLVLDSATNEKLFF.

This clonotype showed up many times. The chain employs TRBV7-9 and TRBJ2-7; D is undetermined. The V and J ends lost 5 bases and 0 bases respectively, with 2 bases between them. The CDR3 totals 11 residues. CDR1 is SEHNR, CDR2 FQNEAQ, per germline (reference sequence). The CDR3 is CASSLSYEQYF. In DNA form, the CDR3 reads TGTGCCAGCAGCCTCTCCTACGAGCAGTACTTC.

This clonotype is medium-sized by share. This CDR3 reads CAWSLTSSYEQYF. In nucleotides, the CDR3 is TGTGCCTGGAGCCTGACTAGCTCCTACGAGCAGTACTTC. The rearrangement uses TRBV30 and TRBJ2-7, with D maybe TRBD2 (6 bases). The CDR3 extends over 13 amino acids. Trimming removed 3 bases from V and 0 bases from J, with 9 bases in between. Germline CDR1 reads GTSNPN; CDR2 reads SVGIG (reference sequence).

The sample holds many counts of this clonotype. The chain combines TRBV12-3 or TRBV12-4 with TRBJ2-1; 12 bases are a match to TRBD1. V lost 5 bases to trimming and J lost 6 bases; unmatched junction nucleotides: 5. CDR3 size: 15 residues. The CDR3 protein is CASSLQGQGANEQFF. The CDR3 DNA is TGTGCCAGCAGTCTACAGGGACAGGGGGCCAATGAGCAGTTCTTC.

This clonotype was found many times. The V and J genes are TRBV30 and TRBJ2-2; 7 bases line up with TRBD1. Germline-derived CDR1 and CDR2 are GTSNPN and SVGIG (reference sequence). Germline trimming cut 2 bases from V and 6 bases from J; bases unmatched to any gene: 9. The CDR3 has 15 residues. CDR3 nucleotide sequence: TGTGCCTGGAGTAAACCTCGACAGGGTTCCGGGGAGCTGTTTTTT. Translated: CAWSKPRQGSGELFF.

This clonotype was seen a handful of times. The chain links TRBV27 to TRBJ2-6; D not resolved. V lost 6 bases and J lost 1, with 1 base in between. Germline V gives CDR1 MNHEY, CDR2 SMNVEV (reference sequence). This CDR3 comprises 12 residues. The CDR3 sequence: CASRSGANVLTF. The CDR3 DNA follows: TGTGCCAGCAGATCTGGGGCCAACGTCCTGACTTTC.

This clonotype was counted only a few times. The CDR3 DNA follows: TGCGCCAGCAGCCAAGTCCTTATCGCTCAGGGGTCCACCATGAACACTGAAGCTTTCTTT. It yields the protein CASSQVLIAQGSTMNTEAFF. The chain combines TRBV4-1 with TRBJ1-1, with D possibly matching TRBD1 (6 bases). The CDR3 extends over 20 amino acids. V was cut by 1 base and J by 0 bases, with 24 bases left in between. Germline values: CDR1 MGHRA, CDR2 YSYEKL.

This clonotype showed up many times. The V call is TRBV18, the J call TRBJ2-5, with 10 positions matching TRBD1. J was trimmed by 3 bases and V by 4 bases; bases with no gene match: 11. Germline CDR1 and CDR2: KGHSH and LQKENI. There are 17 residues in the CDR3. The CDR3 DNA sequence: TGTGCCAGCTCACGAAGAGGAGGACAGGGGGGGGAAGAGACCCAGTACTTC. Its translation: CASSRRGGQGGEETQYF.

This clonotype is deemed medium-sized (0.01 to 0.1%). The rearrangement joins TRBV5-1 to TRBJ1-5; D may be TRBD1 (5 bases). The CDR3 is 13 amino acids. Per the germline V gene, CDR1 is SGHRS and CDR2 is YFSETQ. The ends were cut back, 4 bases at V and 4 bases at J, with 9 bases in the middle. The CDR3 reads CASSMGGNQPQHF. The CDR3 DNA reads as TGCGCCAGCAGCATGGGGGGGAATCAGCCCCAGCATTTT.

In its sample, this clonotype was seen many times. The rearrangement uses TRBV7-9 and TRBJ1-6; 7 bases match TRBD1. From germline, CDR1 is SEHNR and CDR2 FQNEAQ (reference sequence). V shed 4 bases and J 11 bases; nucleotides not matched to a gene: 8. There are 14 residues in the CDR3. The CDR3 DNA reads as TGTGCCAGCAGCTCCCGACAGGGCCTTGCACCCCTCCACTTT. It encodes CASSSRQGLAPLHF.

This clonotype has ten or more counts. The chain couples TRBV7-9 to TRBJ2-7; D is perhaps TRBD2 (5 bases). Trimming cost V 5 bases and J 6 bases, with 11 bases left between them. CDR1 and CDR2 (germline): SEHNR, FQNEAQ (reference sequence). This CDR3 is 12 amino acids long. The CDR3 protein is CASSPTRPEQYF. In DNA, the CDR3 is TGTGCCAGCAGCCCTACTAGACCCGAGCAGTACTTC. The full variable domain, completed using reference TRBV7-9 and TRBJ2-7, is DTGVSQNPRHKITKRGQNVTFRCDPISEHNRLYWYRQTLGQGPEFLTYFQNEAQLEKSRLLSDRFSAERPKGSFSTLEIQRTEQGDSAMYLCASSPTRPEQYFGPGTRLTVT.

This clonotype is deemed medium-sized (0.01 to 0.1%). The J gene is TRBJ2-1, the V gene TRBV2; 13 nucleotides line up with TRBD2. The ends lost 11 bases at V and 7 bases at J; junction bases unmatched: 8. In germline, CDR1 is SNHLY, CDR2 FYNNEI. The CDR3 consists of 14 residues. The CDR3 region is CAVSSLAGGNEQFF. For the CDR3, the DNA is TGTGCCGTCTCCTCACTAGCGGGGGGGAATGAGCAGTTCTTC.

This clonotype was observed many times. V is TRBV5-1 and J is TRBJ2-5, with TRBD2 matching 13 bases. Germline CDR1 SGHRS, CDR2 YFSETQ. The CDR3 has 15 residues. J gave up 4 bases and V 0 bases, and 0 bases lay outside the gene matches. CDR3: CASSLGTSGGETQYF. In DNA form, the CDR3 reads TGCGCCAGCAGCTTGGGGACTAGCGGGGGAGAGACCCAGTACTTC. Based on the CDR3 plus reference TRBV5-1 and TRBJ2-5, the full variable domain is KAGVTQTPRYLIKTRGQQVTLSCSPISGHRSVSWYQQTPGQGLQFLFEYFSETQRNKGNFPGRFSGRQFSNSRSEMNVSTLELGDSALYLCASSLGTSGGETQYFGPGTRLLVL.

This chain joins TRBV12-3 or TRBV12-4 and TRBJ1-3; D ambiguous. The ends were cut back, 3 bases at V and 4 bases at J, with 4 bases in the middle. CDR3 length: 12 residues. The CDR3 DNA reads TGTGCCAGCAGTTTCTCGGGAAACACCATATATTTT. Amino acids: CASSFSGNTIYF.

By proportion, this clonotype is medium-sized. The CDR3 loop is CASSFSVREPQHF. The CDR3 coding sequence is TGTGCCAGCAGTTTCAGCGTGCGGGAGCCCCAGCATTTT. This sequence joins TRBV6-5 and TRBJ1-5; D is uncertain. CDR3 length: 13 residues. CDR1 and CDR2 from the germline V gene are MNHEY and SVGAGI. V was cut by 4 bases and J by 8 bases, with 12 bases left in between.

Many counts were recorded for this clonotype. The chain carries TRBV4-2 and TRBJ1-5; D gene uncertain. CDR1 is LGHNA and CDR2 is YNFKEQ in the germline V gene. This CDR3 spans 15 amino acids. V was cut by 1 base and J by 0 bases, with 7 bases left in between. In DNA form, the CDR3 reads TGTGCCAGCAGCCAAGTGCGGGCTAGCAATCAGCCCCAGCATTTT. It encodes CASSQVRASNQPQHF.

By share, this clonotype counts as medium-sized. This sequence joins TRBV6-1 and TRBJ1-3; TRBD1 agrees at 8 bases. Trimming took 4 bases from V and 0 from J; bases not matched to a gene: 5. Germline V lookup: CDR1 MNHNS, CDR2 SASEGT. CDR3 size: 16 residues. CDR3 amino acids: CASSVRTGSSGNTIYF. In DNA form, the CDR3 reads TGTGCCAGCAGTGTTCGGACAGGGAGCTCTGGAAACACCATATATTTT.

The rearrangement links TRBV5-1 to TRBJ2-3, with 8 bases identical to TRBD1. The CDR3 spans 14 residues. Germline assignment: CDR1 SGHRS and CDR2 YFSETQ. With V trimmed by 7 bases and J by 2 bases, 6 bases remained unmatched. The CDR3 DNA reads TGCGCCAGCTCGCGGGACAGGTCCACAGATACGCAGTATTTT. It encodes CASSRDRSTDTQYF.

In this sample, this clonotype turned up many times. The rearrangement uses TRBV7-2 and TRBJ1-4; D unresolved. CDR1 and CDR2 (germline): SGHTA, FQGNSA. The CDR3 runs to 14 residues. V was shortened by 1 base and J by 0 bases, with 3 bases between the two germline ends. DNA for the CDR3: TGTGCCAGCAGCTTAGATGCAACTAATGAAAAACTGTTTTTT. Translation: CASSLDATNEKLFF.

This clonotype showed up many times. The chain links TRBV12-3 or TRBV12-4 to TRBJ1-1, with D perhaps TRBD1 (6 bases). V was clipped by 2 bases and J by 6 bases, with 13 bases between them. The CDR3 covers 14 residues. The CDR3 protein is CASSLSQGSPEAFF. CDR3 DNA: TGTGCCAGCAGTTTAAGTCAGGGGAGTCCTGAAGCTTTCTTT.